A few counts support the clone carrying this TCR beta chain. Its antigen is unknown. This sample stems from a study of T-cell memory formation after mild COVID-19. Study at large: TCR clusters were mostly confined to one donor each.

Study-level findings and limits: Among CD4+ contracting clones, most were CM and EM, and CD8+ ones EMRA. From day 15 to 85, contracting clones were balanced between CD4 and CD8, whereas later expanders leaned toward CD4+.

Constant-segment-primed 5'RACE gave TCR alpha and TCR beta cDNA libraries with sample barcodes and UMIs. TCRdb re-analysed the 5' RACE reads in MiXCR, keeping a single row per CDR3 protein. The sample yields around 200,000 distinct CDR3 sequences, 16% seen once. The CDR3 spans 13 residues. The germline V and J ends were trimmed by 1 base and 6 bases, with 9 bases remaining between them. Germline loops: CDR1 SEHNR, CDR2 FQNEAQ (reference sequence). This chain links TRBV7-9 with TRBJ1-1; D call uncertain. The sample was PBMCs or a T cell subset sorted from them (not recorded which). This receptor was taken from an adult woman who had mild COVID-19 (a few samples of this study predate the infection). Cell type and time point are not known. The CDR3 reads CASSLGTLAEAFF. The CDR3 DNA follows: TGTGCCAGCAGCTTAGGGACCTTAGCTGAAGCTTTCTTT.